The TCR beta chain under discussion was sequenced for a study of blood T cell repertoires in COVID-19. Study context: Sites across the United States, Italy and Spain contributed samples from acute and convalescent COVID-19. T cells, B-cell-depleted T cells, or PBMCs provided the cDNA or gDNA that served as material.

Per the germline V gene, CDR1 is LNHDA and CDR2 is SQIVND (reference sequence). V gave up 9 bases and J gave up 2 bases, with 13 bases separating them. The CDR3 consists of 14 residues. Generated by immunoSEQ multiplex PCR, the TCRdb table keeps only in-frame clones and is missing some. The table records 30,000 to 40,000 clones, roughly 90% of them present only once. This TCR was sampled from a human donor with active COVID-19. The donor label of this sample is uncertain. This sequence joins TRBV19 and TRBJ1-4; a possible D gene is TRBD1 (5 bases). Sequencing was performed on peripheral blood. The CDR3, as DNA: TGTGCCAGCACGAGCAGGGCCACTAATGAAAAACTGTTTTTT. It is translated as CASTSRATNEKLFF.